This T cell receptor beta chain was sequenced in a study of shared clonotypes between healthy human individuals. The study, taken as a whole, reports: Estimated clonotype richness was generally higher in naive than memory subsets. Sharing across four donors was highest in naive CD4 (roughly 5%) and lowest in memory CD8 (0.4%).

The test was conducted at deep level. Measured with immunoSEQ multiplex PCR; TCRdb has only the in-frame clones, and not every one. Counted here are roughly 500,000 clones, about 96% occurring once; the ten biggest clones make up about 0.067%. This CDR3 is 17 amino acids long. Germline V gene sequence: CDR1 SGDLS, CDR2 YYNGEE. Trimming removed 0 bases from V and 6 bases from J; junction bases left unmatched: 9. Turning to this clone: Its target is not known.

This chain links TRBV9 with TRBJ2-2; 9 bases agree with TRBD2. The sample consisted of naive CD4+ T cells sorted from blood. The subset here: CD45RA+ positively selected. The TCR comes from a woman in her 30s in good health. DNA of the CDR3: TGTGCCAGCAGCGTAGAGAGCCTAGCGGGATTCGCCGGGGAGCTGTTTTTT. Protein product: CASSVESLAGFAGELFF.